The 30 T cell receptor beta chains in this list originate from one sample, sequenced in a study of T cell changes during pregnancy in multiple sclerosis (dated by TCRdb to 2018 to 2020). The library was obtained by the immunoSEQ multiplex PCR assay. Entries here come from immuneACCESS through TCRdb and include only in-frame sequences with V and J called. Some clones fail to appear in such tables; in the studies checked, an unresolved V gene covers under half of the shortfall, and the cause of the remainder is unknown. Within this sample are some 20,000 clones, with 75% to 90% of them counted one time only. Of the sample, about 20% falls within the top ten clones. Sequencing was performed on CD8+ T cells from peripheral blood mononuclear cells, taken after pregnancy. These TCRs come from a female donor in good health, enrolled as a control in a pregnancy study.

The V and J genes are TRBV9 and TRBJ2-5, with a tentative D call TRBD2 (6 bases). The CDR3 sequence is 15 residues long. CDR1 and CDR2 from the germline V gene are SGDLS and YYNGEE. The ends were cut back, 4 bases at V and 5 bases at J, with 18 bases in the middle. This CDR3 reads CASSNPRDSRETQYF. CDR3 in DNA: TGTGCCAGCAGCAACCCCCGGGACTCTCGGGAGACCCAGTACTTC. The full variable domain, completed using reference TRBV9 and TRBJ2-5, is DSGVTQTPKHLITATGQRVTLRCSPRSGDLSVYWYQQSLDQGLQFLIQYYNGEERAKGNILERFSAQQFPDLHSELNLSSLELGDSALYFCASSNPRDSRETQYFGPGTRLLVL.

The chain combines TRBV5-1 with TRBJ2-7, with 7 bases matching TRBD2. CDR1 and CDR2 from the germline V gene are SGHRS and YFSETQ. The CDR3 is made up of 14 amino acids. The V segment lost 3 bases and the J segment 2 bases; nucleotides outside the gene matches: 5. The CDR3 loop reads CASSWGGDPYEQYF. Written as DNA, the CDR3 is TGCGCCAGCAGCTGGGGGGGAGATCCCTACGAGCAGTACTTC.

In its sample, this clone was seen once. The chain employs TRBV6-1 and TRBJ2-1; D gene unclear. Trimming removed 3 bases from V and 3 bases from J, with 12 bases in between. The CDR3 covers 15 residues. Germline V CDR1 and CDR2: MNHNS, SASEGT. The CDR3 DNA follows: TGTGCCAGCAGTGATTACCTATCAATCTACAATGAGCAGTTCTTC. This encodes CASSDYLSIYNEQFF.

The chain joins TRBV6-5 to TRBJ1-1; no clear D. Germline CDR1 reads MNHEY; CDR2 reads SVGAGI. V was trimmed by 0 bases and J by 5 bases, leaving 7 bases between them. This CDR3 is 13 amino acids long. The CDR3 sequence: CASSYSGGTEAFF. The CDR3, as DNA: TGTGCCAGCAGTTACTCCGGCGGGACTGAAGCTTTCTTT.

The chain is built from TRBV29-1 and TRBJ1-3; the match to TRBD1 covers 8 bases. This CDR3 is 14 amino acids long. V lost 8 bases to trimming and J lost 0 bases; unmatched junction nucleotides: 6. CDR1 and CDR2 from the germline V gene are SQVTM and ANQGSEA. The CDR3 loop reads CSFGTGNSGNTIYF. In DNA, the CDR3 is TGCAGCTTCGGGACAGGCAACTCTGGAAACACCATATATTTT.

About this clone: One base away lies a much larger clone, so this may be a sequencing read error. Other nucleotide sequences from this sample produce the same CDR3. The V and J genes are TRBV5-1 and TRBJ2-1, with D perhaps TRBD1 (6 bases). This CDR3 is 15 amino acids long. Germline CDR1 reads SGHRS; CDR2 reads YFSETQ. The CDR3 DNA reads TGCGCCAGTAGCTTGGAAGGCAGGGGATTTAATGAGCAGTTCTTC. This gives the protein CASSLEGRGFNEQFF.

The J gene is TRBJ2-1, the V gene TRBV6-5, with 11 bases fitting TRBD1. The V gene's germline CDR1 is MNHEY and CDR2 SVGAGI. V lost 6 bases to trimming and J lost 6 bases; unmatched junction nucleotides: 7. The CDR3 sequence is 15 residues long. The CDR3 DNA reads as TGTGCCAGCAGCCGATCCGGGACAGGGGGCAATGAGCAGTTCTTC. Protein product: CASSRSGTGGNEQFF.

CDR3 nucleotide sequence: TGTGCCAGTAGTACCGTGACTAGCGGGGCCTCCTACGAGCAGTACTTC. This translates into CASSTVTSGASYEQYF. This chain links TRBV19 with TRBJ2-7, with 11 bases identical to TRBD2. The CDR3 contains 16 residues. Unmatched junction bases numbered 5, after V lost 4 bases and J lost 0 bases. Germline CDR1 LNHDA, CDR2 SQIVND (reference sequence).

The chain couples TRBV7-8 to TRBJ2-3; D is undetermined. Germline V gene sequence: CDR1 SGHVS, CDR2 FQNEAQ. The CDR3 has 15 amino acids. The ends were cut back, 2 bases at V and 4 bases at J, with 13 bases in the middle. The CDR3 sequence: CASSLSARGPDTQYF. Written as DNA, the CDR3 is TGTGCCAGCAGCTTATCTGCTCGTGGGCCAGATACGCAGTATTTT.

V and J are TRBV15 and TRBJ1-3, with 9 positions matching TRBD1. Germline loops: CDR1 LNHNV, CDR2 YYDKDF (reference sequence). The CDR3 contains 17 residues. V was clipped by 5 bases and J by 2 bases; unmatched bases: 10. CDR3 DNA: TGTGCCACCAGCTCCCGAGGGGGGACAGGGCCTGGAAACACCATATATTTT. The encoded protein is CATSSRGGTGPGNTIYF.

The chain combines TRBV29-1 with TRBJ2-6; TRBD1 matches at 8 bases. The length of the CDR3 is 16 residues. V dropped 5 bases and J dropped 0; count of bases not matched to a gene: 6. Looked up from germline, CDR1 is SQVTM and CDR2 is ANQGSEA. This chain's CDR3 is CSVWGQARSGANVLTF. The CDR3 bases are TGCAGCGTTTGGGGACAGGCCCGCTCTGGGGCCAACGTCCTGACTTTC.

CDR3 sequence (DNA): TGTGCCAGTAGTATTCAGGGGGAAGGGACCGGGGAGCTGTTTTTT. Translated: CASSIQGEGTGELFF. The chain combines TRBV19 with TRBJ2-2; 7 bases fit TRBD1. The germline gives CDR1 LNHDA, CDR2 SQIVND (reference sequence). V gave up 3 bases and J gave up 5 bases; unmatched junction bases: 6. This CDR3 contains 15 residues.

DNA for the CDR3: TGTGCCAGCAGTGGTAAGCGGCGGCAGTACTTC. Its protein product is CASSGKRRQYF. The gene calls are TRBV6-1 and TRBJ2-7; D possibly corresponds to TRBD2 (5 bases). The V and J ends lost 4 bases and 9 bases respectively, with 10 bases between them. The CDR3 consists of 11 residues. Germline lookup yields CDR1 MNHNS and CDR2 SASEGT.

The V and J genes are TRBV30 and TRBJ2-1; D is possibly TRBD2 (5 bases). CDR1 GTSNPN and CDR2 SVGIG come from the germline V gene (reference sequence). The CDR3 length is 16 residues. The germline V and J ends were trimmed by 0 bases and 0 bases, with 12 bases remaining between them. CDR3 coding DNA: TGTGCCTGGAGTGTACGGGATCCTCTCTCCTACAATGAGCAGTTCTTC. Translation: CAWSVRDPLSYNEQFF.

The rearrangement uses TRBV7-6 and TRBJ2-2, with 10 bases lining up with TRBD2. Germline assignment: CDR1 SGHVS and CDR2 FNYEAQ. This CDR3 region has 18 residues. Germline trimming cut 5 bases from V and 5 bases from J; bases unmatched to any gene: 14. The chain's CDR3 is CASSAYHTSGEVTGELFF. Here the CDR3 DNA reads TGTGCCAGCAGCGCCTACCATACTAGCGGGGAAGTAACCGGGGAGCTGTTTTTT.

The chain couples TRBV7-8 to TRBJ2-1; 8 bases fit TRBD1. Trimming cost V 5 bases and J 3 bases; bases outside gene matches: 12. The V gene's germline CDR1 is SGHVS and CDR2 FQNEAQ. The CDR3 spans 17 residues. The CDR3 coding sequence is TGTGCCAGCAGCCCCTCGTCGCAGGGGGCAAACTACAATGAGCAGTTCTTC. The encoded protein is CASSPSSQGANYNEQFF.

In nucleotides, the CDR3 is TGTGCCAGCTGGGGGGTTAGTGGCTACACCTTC. It translates to CASWGVSGYTF. V usage is TRBV11-2 and J usage is TRBJ1-2; TRBD1 might be the D (5 bases). The CDR3 spans 11 residues. V was pared by 8 bases and J by 7 bases, with 11 bases between. Per germline, CDR1 SGHAT and CDR2 FQNNGV.

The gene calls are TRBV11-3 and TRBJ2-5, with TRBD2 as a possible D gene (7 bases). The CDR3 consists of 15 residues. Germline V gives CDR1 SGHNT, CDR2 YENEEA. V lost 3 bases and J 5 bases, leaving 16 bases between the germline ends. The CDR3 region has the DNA TGTGCCAGCAGCTTCGGTGGGGGGGCCTTGGAGACCCAGTACTTC. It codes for CASSFGGGALETQYF.

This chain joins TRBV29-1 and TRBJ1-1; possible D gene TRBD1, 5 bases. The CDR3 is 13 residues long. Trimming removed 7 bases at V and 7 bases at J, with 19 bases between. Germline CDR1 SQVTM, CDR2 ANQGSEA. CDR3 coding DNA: TGCAGCGCCGGGCAATGGGGGGAAGGTGAAGCTTTCTTT. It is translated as CSAGQWGEGEAFF.

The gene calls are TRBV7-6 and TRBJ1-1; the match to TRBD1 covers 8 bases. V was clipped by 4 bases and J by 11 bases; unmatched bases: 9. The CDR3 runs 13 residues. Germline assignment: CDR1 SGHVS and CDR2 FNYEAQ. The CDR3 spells CASSSGPGQVAFF. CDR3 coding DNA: TGTGCCAGCAGCTCAGGGCCGGGACAGGTTGCTTTCTTT.

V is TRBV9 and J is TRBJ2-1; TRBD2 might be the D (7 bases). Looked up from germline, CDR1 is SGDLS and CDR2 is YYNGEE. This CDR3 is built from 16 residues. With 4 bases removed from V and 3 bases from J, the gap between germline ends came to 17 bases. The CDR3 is CASSPQGGGNYNEQFF. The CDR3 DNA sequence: TGTGCCAGCAGCCCCCAAGGGGGAGGGAACTACAATGAGCAGTTCTTC.

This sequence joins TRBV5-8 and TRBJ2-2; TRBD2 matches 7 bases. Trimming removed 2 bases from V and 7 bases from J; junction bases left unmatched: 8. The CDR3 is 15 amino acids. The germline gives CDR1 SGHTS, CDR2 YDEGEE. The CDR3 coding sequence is TGTGCCAGCAGCTTAGGCGGGAGTGCGATCGGGGAGCTGTTTTTT. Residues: CASSLGGSAIGELFF.

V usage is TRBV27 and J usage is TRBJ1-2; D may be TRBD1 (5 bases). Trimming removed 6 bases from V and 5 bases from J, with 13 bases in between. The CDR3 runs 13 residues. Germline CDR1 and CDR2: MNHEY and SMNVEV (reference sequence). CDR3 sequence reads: CASSPGAGYGYTF. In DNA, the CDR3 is TGTGCCAGCAGCCCCGGAGCAGGGTATGGCTACACCTTC.

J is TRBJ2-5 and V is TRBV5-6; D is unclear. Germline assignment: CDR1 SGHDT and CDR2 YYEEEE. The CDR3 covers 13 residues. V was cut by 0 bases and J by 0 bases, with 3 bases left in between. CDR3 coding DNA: TGTGCCAGCAGCTTGGTCTACCAAGAGACCCAGTACTTC. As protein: CASSLVYQETQYF.

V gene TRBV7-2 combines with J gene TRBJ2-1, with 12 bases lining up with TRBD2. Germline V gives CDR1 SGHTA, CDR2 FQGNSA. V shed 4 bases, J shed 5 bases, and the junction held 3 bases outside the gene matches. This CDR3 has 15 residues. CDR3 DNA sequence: TGTGCCAGCAGCTCGTGGACTAGCGGGGACAATGAGCAGTTCTTC. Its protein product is CASSSWTSGDNEQFF.

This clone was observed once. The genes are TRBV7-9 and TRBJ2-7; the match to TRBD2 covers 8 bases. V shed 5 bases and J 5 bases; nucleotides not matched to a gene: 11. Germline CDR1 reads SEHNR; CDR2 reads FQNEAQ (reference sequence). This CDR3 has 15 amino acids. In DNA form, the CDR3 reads TGTGCCAGCAGCCCACCTGGGACTAGTCTTAACGAGCAGTACTTC. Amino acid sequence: CASSPPGTSLNEQYF.

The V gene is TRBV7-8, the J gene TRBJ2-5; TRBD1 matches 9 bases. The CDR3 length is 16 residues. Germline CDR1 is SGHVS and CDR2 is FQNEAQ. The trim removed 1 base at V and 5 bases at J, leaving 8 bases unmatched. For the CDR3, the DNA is TGTGCCAGCAGCTTAGGAGTGGGACAGGGCGTGGAGACCCAGTACTTC. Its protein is CASSLGVGQGVETQYF.

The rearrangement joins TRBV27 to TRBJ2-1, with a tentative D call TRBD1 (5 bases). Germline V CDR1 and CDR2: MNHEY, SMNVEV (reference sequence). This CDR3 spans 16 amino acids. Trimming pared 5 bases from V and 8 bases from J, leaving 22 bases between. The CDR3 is CASSPSAGFQWYEQFF. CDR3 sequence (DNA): TGTGCCAGCAGTCCGTCAGCAGGGTTCCAGTGGTATGAGCAGTTCTTC.

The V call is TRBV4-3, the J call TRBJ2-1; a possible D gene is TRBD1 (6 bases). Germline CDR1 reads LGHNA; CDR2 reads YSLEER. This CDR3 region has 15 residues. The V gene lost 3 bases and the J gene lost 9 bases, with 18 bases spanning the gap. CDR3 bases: TGCGCCAGCAGCCACGACTCAGGGGTCTGGGGTGAGCAGTTCTTC. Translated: CASSHDSGVWGEQFF.

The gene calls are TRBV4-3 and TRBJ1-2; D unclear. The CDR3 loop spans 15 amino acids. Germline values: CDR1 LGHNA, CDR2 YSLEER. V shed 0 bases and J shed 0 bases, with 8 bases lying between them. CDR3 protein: CASSQESRANYGYTF. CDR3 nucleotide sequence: TGCGCCAGCAGCCAAGAGTCCCGAGCTAACTATGGCTACACCTTC.